Listed below are T cell receptor beta chains from one sample, sequenced in a study of blood T cell repertoires in COVID-19. Assay used: immunoSEQ multiplex PCR; TCRdb lists only in-frame clones, some missing. The top ten clones hold 5.5% of a sample with about 120,000 clones, approximately 74% of them seen once. What was sequenced was peripheral blood. The receptors here all came from a man aged 55 to 70 with acute or convalescent COVID-19. CDR3s include the opening cysteine and the closing phenylalanine or tryptophan. A D gene is named only where the DNA matches it firmly. Not every row has a clone size; where given, it reads once, few, many or a size class.

J	size	D	V	DNA	CDR3
TRBJ2-7	.	.	TRBV11-3	TGTGCCAGCAGCACCCAGTACGAGCAGTACTTC	CASSTQYEQYF
TRBJ1-1	.	.	TRBV2	TGTGCCAGCAGTCCAAACAGGGCCGGGACTGAAGCTTTCTTT	CASSPNRAGTEAFF
TRBJ1-2	.	.	TRBV5-1	TGCGCCAGCAGCTTGGGGGGAGCGGCTACCTATGGCTACACCTTC	CASSLGGAATYGYTF
TRBJ1-4	.	.	TRBV5-1	TGCGCCAGCAGCGCGGACAGCTCAACTAATGAAAAACTGTTTTTT	CASSADSSTNEKLFF
TRBJ2-3	.	TRBD2	TRBV7-9	TGTGCCAGCAGTAAGACTAGCGACCACACAGATACGCAGTATTTT	CASSKTSDHTDTQYF
TRBJ2-5	.	TRBD1	TRBV11-2	TGTGCCAGCAGTTCCCCGCTGGACAGGGCCGAAGAGACCCAGTACTTC	CASSSPLDRAEETQYF
TRBJ2-3	.	.	TRBV30	TGTGCCTGGAGTGGATCACGCGGGTCCAAAAATACGCAGTATTTT	CAWSGSRGSKNTQYF
TRBJ2-5	.	TRBD2	TRBV5-4	TGTGCCAGCAGCTTGGGGCCTAGCGGGAGGGAGACCCAGTACTTC	CASSLGPSGRETQYF
TRBJ2-1	.	.	TRBV10-3	TGTGCCAGCGCGCTTTCCTACAATGAGCAGTTCTTC	CASALSYNEQFF
TRBJ1-2	.	TRBD1	TRBV5-6	TGTGCCAGCAGCTTATGGGACAGGGGGGCCTCTAACTATGGCTACACCTTC	CASSLWDRGASNYGYTF
TRBJ1-2	few	.	TRBV20-1	TGCAGTGCTAGTTTAGGGGGTCGCGGCTACACCTTC	CSASLGGRGYTF
TRBJ2-3	.	TRBD2	TRBV5-8	TGTGCCAGCAGCCGTCCGCTAGCGGGAGCAGTTACGCAGTATTTT	CASSRPLAGAVTQYF
TRBJ1-2	.	.	TRBV6-5	TGTGCCAGCAGTTACGCTATGGAGTCGAACTATGGCTACACCTTC	CASSYAMESNYGYTF
TRBJ2-7	.	TRBD2	TRBV5-1	TGCGCCAGCAGCTTGGAGCCGGGAGCGGGAGTCTCCTACGAGCAGTACTTC	CASSLEPGAGVSYEQYF
TRBJ1-3	few	.	TRBV6-1	TGTGCCAGCAGTGCTATCACCCCCCAAAGAATCGGAAACACCATATATTTT	CASSAITPQRIGNTIYF
TRBJ2-1	.	.	TRBV24-1	TGTGCCAGTGCGGACAGTGTAAGCTCCTACAATGAGCAGTTCTTC	CASADSVSSYNEQFF
TRBJ1-5	.	.	TRBV19	TGTGCCAGTACCCCTAGGCGAGTCAATCAGCCCCAGCATTTT	CASTPRRVNQPQHF
TRBJ1-1	.	.	TRBV5-8	TGTGCCAGCAGCATACAGGGTACGGCTTTCTTT	CASSIQGTAFF
TRBJ2-1	.	.	TRBV7-9	TGTGCCAGCAGCTTTTCCTTGGCCGTTAATGAGCAGTTCTTC	CASSFSLAVNEQFF